The clone carrying this TCR beta chain was detected only once. Its target is unknown. Germline V gene sequence: CDR1 SNHLY, CDR2 FYNNEI. The CDR3 is made up of 13 amino acids. The V end lost 6 bases, the J end lost 2 bases, and 11 bases lay between the germline ends. This specimen comes from a study of T cells in localized non-small cell lung cancer. Study-wide findings and caveats: Because sequencing included only one region (of the tumor), heterogeneity remains possible. Out of the top 100 tumor clones, a median approximately 57 were seen in adjacent lung. Overall survival was longer when the density of T cells in the blood was higher. Uninvolved adjacent lung had more T cell clonality than any other tissue, topping tumor.

Profiling relied on immunoSEQ multiplex PCR, and the TCRdb table lists in-frame clones only, not all of them. The sample has fewer than 95,000 clones; more than 75% are singletons. Sequencing used PBMCs, obtained before any cancer treatment. The receptor was isolated from a woman between 35 and 70 years old with stage II squamous cell lung carcinoma. The rearrangement joins TRBV2 to TRBJ2-7; D ambiguous. The CDR3 DNA reads as TGTGCCAGCAGGAGTGACACCGCCTACGAGCAGTACTTC. It yields the protein CASRSDTAYEQYF.